A single sample is the source of the 10 T cell receptor beta chains below, sequenced in a study of human T cells and chemical hapten exposure. Time point meaning: patch test 2, 6 weeks after DPC sensitization. Treatment here: therapeutic diphenylcyclopropenone sensitization with weekly scalp DPC. TCRdb independently ran MiXCR on the RACE reads; one entry per CDR3 protein. The sample has some 54,000 distinct CDR3 sequences, 9.9% seen once. This specimen was whole blood, taken in connection with sensitization to the hapten diphenylcyclopropenone (DPC). The receptors derive from a woman aged 50 to 60 with alopecia areata. Some clones in this sample may be carry-over from other donors' samples.

Many counts were recorded for this clonotype. The CDR3: CASSQLGQSQETQYF. Written as DNA, the CDR3 is TGTGCCAGCTCACAATTGGGACAGTCGCAAGAGACCCAGTACTTC. V and J are TRBV18 and TRBJ2-5; 7 nucleotides match TRBD1. V lost 4 bases and J lost 2; bases outside the gene matches: 7. The CDR3 is made up of 15 amino acids. Looked up from germline, CDR1 is KGHSH and CDR2 is LQKENI. The variable domain in full, completed from reference TRBV18 and TRBJ2-5, reads NAGVMQNPRHLVRRRGQEARLRCSPMKGHSHVYWYRQLPEEGLKFMVYLQKENIIDESGMPKERFSAEFPKEGPSILRIQQVVRGDSAAYFCASSQLGQSQETQYFGPGTRLLVL.

The gene calls are TRBV6-5 and TRBJ2-1; perhaps TRBD1 as D (5 bases). The length of the CDR3 is 16 residues. V was clipped by 0 bases and J by 4 bases, with 13 bases between them. The germline CDR1 and CDR2 sequences are MNHEY and SVGAGI. This chain's CDR3 is CASSYSGLPFYNEQFF. CDR3 nucleotide sequence: TGTGCCAGCAGTTACTCGGGGCTTCCATTTTACAATGAGCAGTTCTTC.

This rearrangement joins TRBV28 to TRBJ1-2; D remains ambiguous. The CDR3 spans 12 residues. The V gene lost 11 bases and the J gene lost 5 bases, with 15 bases spanning the gap. Germline values: CDR1 MDHEN, CDR2 SYDVKM. CDR3: CASNSRVYGYTF. The CDR3 DNA sequence: TGTGCCTCTAATTCCCGGGTTTATGGCTACACCTTC.

The chain recombines TRBV27 with TRBJ2-2; no clear D gene. CDR3 length: 13 residues. CDR1 is MNHEY, CDR2 SMNVEV, per germline (reference sequence). V lost 6 bases to trimming and J lost 4 bases, with 9 bases between them. CDR3 nucleotides: TGTGCCAGCAGCCCTCGCCGCACCGGGGAGCTGTTTTTT. It translates to CASSPRRTGELFF.

This chain uses TRBV7-9 with TRBJ1-4; 7 nucleotides align to TRBD1. The CDR3 is made up of 14 amino acids. J was trimmed by 3 bases and V by 4 bases; bases with no gene match: 2. Germline V gene data show CDR1 as SEHNR and CDR2 as FQNEAQ (reference sequence). CDR3 protein: CASSSTGSNEKLFF. The CDR3 nucleotides read TGTGCCAGCAGCTCGACAGGGTCTAATGAAAAACTGTTTTTT.

There are many counts of this clonotype. CDR3 sequence reads: CASTLGEAQYF. The CDR3 DNA reads TGTGCCAGCACCCTTGGAGAAGCCCAGTACTTC. The V call is TRBV6-2 or TRBV6-3, the J call TRBJ2-5; D unresolved. Trimming left V 7 bases short and J 9 bases short, with 12 bases between. Germline V lookup: CDR1 MNHEY, CDR2 SVGEGT. There are 11 residues in the CDR3.

This clonotype turned up a few times. This chain links TRBV18 with TRBJ1-1, with D unresolved. The V and J ends lost 3 bases and 3 bases respectively, with 8 bases between them. This CDR3 region has 13 residues. Per the germline V gene, CDR1 is KGHSH and CDR2 is LQKENI. The CDR3 region has the DNA TGTGCCAGCTCACCGTCGGAGGACACTGAAGCTTTCTTT. Amino acid sequence: CASSPSEDTEAFF.

CDR3 region: CASSPLMGYTEAFF. In DNA, the CDR3 is TGTGCCAGCAGCCCCCTGATGGGGTACACTGAAGCTTTCTTT. The genes are TRBV7-2 and TRBJ1-1; D uncertain. Trimming pared 5 bases from V and 3 bases from J, leaving 13 bases between. CDR3 length equals 14 residues. CDR1 SGHTA and CDR2 FQGNSA come from the germline V gene.

The sample holds many counts of this clonotype. The chain recombines TRBV6-1 with TRBJ1-5; a weak D match, TRBD1 (5 bases). Trimming pared 6 bases from V and 1 base from J, leaving 10 bases between. CDR1 and CDR2 (germline): MNHNS, SASEGT. CDR3 length: 14 amino acids. The CDR3 is CASRDRGSNQPQHF. The CDR3, as DNA: TGTGCCAGCAGGGATAGGGGAAGCAATCAGCCCCAGCATTTT.

This clonotype was observed a handful of times. The chain combines TRBV4-2 with TRBJ2-2, with a tentative D call TRBD2 (5 bases). Germline CDR1 LGHNA, CDR2 YNFKEQ. The germline V and J ends were trimmed by 1 base and 7 bases, with 10 bases remaining between them. This CDR3 is 14 amino acids long. CDR3 nucleotide sequence: TGTGCCAGCAGCCAAGTTCTAGCTGGCGGGGAGCTGTTTTTT. Its translation: CASSQVLAGGELFF.